This TCR beta chain emerged from a study of T-cell reconstitution after alpha-beta-depleted transplantation in children. Unique molecular identifiers were incorporated during preparation of the TCRbeta library. TCRdb called the PCR reads again in MiXCR, with one record for every CDR3 protein. The table has more than 85,000 distinct CDR3 sequences, 10% seen once. This clonotype occurred a few times. The V and J ends lost 1 base and 3 bases, in that order; junction bases with no gene match: 2. CDR3 length: 15 residues. The chain combines TRBV12-3 or TRBV12-4 with TRBJ1-5; 8 nucleotides line up with TRBD1. Sequenced material: PBMCs from the stem cell graft donor, taken from the stem cell graft. The TCR comes from a human donor who donated a stem cell graft to a child with acute lymphoblastic leukemia. CDR3 sequence reads: CASSLGTGPNQPQHF. The CDR3 DNA reads TGTGCCAGCAGTTTAGGGACAGGGCCCAATCAGCCCCAGCATTTT.